The next 18 T cell receptor beta chains were all read from a single sample in a study of T cell clonality in common variable immunodeficiency (dated by TCRdb to the mid-2010s). Study-level results and caveats: CVID TCRbeta sequences reportedly showed fewer deletions and N-nucleotide insertions and lacked highly modified clones with 13 or more V deletions.

The antigens these receptors bind are not known. The library was produced with the immunoSEQ multiplex PCR assay. Here the immuneACCESS table is served through TCRdb, limited to in-frame sequences with V and J called. Missing clones are a known gap in these copies; in checked studies unresolved V genes cover under half, and the rest lacks a known reason. The table records roughly 42,000 clones for this sample, and not one of them appears only once. Roughly 6% of the sample goes to the ten largest clones. The source material was peripheral blood mononuclear cells. These receptors were obtained from a human donor with common variable immunodeficiency.

Comments on this clone: The CDR3 is cut off 3 residues early in the read; its end comes from the germline J gene. V and J are TRBV30 and TRBJ2-1, with 7 bases that match TRBD1. In germline, CDR1 is GTSNPN, CDR2 SVGIG (reference sequence). The CDR3 consists of 15 residues. Losses at the gene ends were 0 bases for V and 9 bases for J; bases not matched to a gene: 11. The DNA read from the CDR3 is TGTGCCTGGAGTGTACAGAGACAGGGTATACCTGAG. Translating it yields CAWSVQRQGIPE. The full CDR3 protein is CAWSVQRQGIPEQFF. The variable domain in full, completed from reference TRBV30 and TRBJ2-1, reads SQTIHQWPATLVQPVGSPLSLECTVEGTSNPNLYWYRQAAGRGLQLLFYSVGIGQISSEVPQNLSASRPQDRQFILSSKKLLLSDSGFYLCAWSVQRQGIPEQFFGPGTRLTVL.

This clone showed up many times. The read gets to within 3 residues of the CDR3 end, and the germline J gene fills in the rest. The chain couples TRBV20-1 to TRBJ2-7; D perhaps matches TRBD2 (6 bases). Trimming removed 5 bases at V and 3 bases at J, with 11 bases between. This CDR3 is 12 amino acids long. Per the germline V gene, CDR1 is DFQATT and CDR2 is SNEGSKA (reference sequence). The sequenced part of the CDR3 DNA is TGCAGTGCTTCCCAAGCGGGCTACGAG. This translates into CSASQAGYE. Given in full, the CDR3 is CSASQAGYEQYF.

Turning to this clone: The CDR3 extends 3 residues past the end of the read, so its final part is completed from the germline J gene. The gene calls are TRBV30 and TRBJ2-4; D perhaps matches TRBD2 (6 bases). Trimming left V 8 bases short and J 9 bases short, with 14 bases between. The CDR3 runs 11 residues. Looked up from germline, CDR1 is GTSNPN and CDR2 is SVGIG (reference sequence). CDR3 amino acids: CALTTGVIQYF. The sequenced CDR3 bases are TGTGCCCTGACAACGGGGGTCATT.

This clone was picked up a small number of times. Relative to the germline gene, one junction end is altered; a read error may explain this. The read ends 3 residues before the CDR3 terminus; that terminus is restored from the germline J gene. V gene TRBV30 combines with J gene TRBJ1-6; possible D gene TRBD1, 6 bases. CDR1 is GTSNPN, CDR2 SVGIG, per germline (reference sequence). This CDR3 has 15 residues. This chain's CDR3 is CAWSVPGGGNSTLHF. Incomplete CDR3 DNA: TGTGCCTGGAGTGTACCCGGAGGGGGTAATTCAACC.

This clone has ten or more counts. Sequencing ends 3 residues short of the CDR3 end; the germline J gene provides the rest. V usage is TRBV18 and J usage is TRBJ2-3, with 12 bases that match TRBD2. This CDR3 is 14 amino acids long. V lost 8 bases, J lost 2 bases, and 2 bases stayed unmatched. Germline V gives CDR1 KGHSH, CDR2 LQKENI. Partial CDR3 DNA: TGTGCCAGCCGGACTAGCGGGAACACAGATACG. It is translated as CASRTSGNTDT. The full CDR3 protein reads CASRTSGNTDTQYF.

Comments on this clone: The read halts 3 residues ahead of the CDR3 end, with the missing end drawn from the germline J gene. The rearrangement joins TRBV7-6 to TRBJ2-3, with D tentatively TRBD1 (5 bases). Germline V gene sequence: CDR1 SGHVS, CDR2 FNYEAQ. Trimming stripped 1 base from V and 0 bases from J, with 14 bases between. The CDR3 runs to 17 residues. CDR3 bases read: TGTGCCAGCAGCTTAGACAGGTCTCCTTCTAGCACAGATACG. This translates into CASSLDRSPSSTDT. The whole CDR3 protein is CASSLDRSPSSTDTQYF. Filled out from reference TRBV7-6 and TRBJ2-3, the complete variable domain reads GAGVSQSPRYKVTKRGQDVALRCDPISGHVSLYWYRQALGQGPEFLTYFNYEAQQDKSGLPNDRFSAERPEGSISTLTIQRTEQRDSAMYRCASSLDRSPSSTDTQYFGPGTRLTVL.

This clone was detected ten times or more. The CDR3 end lies 3 residues beyond the end of the read and is filled in from the germline J gene. The chain is built from TRBV20-1 and TRBJ2-1, with 13 bases that match TRBD2. The CDR3 is made up of 13 amino acids. J gave up 6 bases and V 8 bases, and 4 bases lay outside the gene matches. Germline CDR1 DFQATT, CDR2 SNEGSKA (reference sequence). The CDR3 loop is CSTGLAGSNEQFF. The sequenced part of the CDR3 DNA is TGCAGTACGGGACTAGCGGGGAGCAATGAG.

This clone has more than one count but fewer than ten. The read finishes 3 residues shy of the CDR3 end, and the germline J gene is used to complete it. V usage is TRBV2 and J usage is TRBJ2-1, with D possibly matching TRBD2 (6 bases). Germline loops: CDR1 SNHLY, CDR2 FYNNEI. V lost 5 bases, J lost 0 bases, and 14 bases lay in between. This CDR3 has 16 amino acids. The DNA read from the CDR3 is TGTGCCAGCAGTAACCGGGACTCCCTCTCCTACAATGAG. As protein: CASSNRDSLSYNE. In full, the CDR3 reads CASSNRDSLSYNEQFF.

This clone was seen a few times. The DNA ends 3 residues before the CDR3 does, and the rest of the CDR3 is filled in from the germline J gene. The chain links TRBV7-9 to TRBJ1-2; D remains ambiguous. This CDR3 contains 11 residues. Germline V gives CDR1 SEHNR, CDR2 FQNEAQ (reference sequence). The CDR3 sequence: CASTPGGGYTF. Incomplete CDR3 DNA: TGTGCCAGCACCCCGGGCGGGGGC.

There are many counts of this clone. The read ends 3 residues early relative to the CDR3; the germline J gene fills the gap. The chain combines TRBV7-9 with TRBJ2-1; D is ambiguous. Germline values: CDR1 SEHNR, CDR2 FQNEAQ (reference sequence). The V and J ends lost 6 bases and 3 bases respectively, with 3 bases between them. This CDR3 has 11 residues. The CDR3 DNA, read in part, is TGTGCCAGCAGTATCTACAATGAG. It encodes CASSIYNE. The CDR3 reads in full as CASSIYNEQFF.

This clone was recorded at least ten times. The read stops 3 residues short of the end of the CDR3; the missing end is completed from the germline J gene. The chain has TRBV28 and TRBJ2-5; 8 bases map to TRBD2. From germline, CDR1 is MDHEN and CDR2 SYDVKM. The CDR3 spans 14 residues. V was pared by 3 bases and J by 3 bases, with 3 bases of the junction left unmatched. The CDR3 sequence is CASSFDSGEETQYF. CDR3 DNA, as far as it was read: TGTGCCAGCAGTTTCGATAGCGGGGAAGAGACC.

The sample holds a few counts of this clone. The CDR3 end is not reached by the read, which stops 3 residues before it; the germline J gene fills it in. The chain uses TRBV2 and TRBJ1-6; 7 bases match TRBD1. Germline V gives CDR1 SNHLY, CDR2 FYNNEI. V was pared by 6 bases and J by 5 bases, with 10 bases of the junction left unmatched. CDR3 size: 16 residues. The CDR3 spells CASRDAGGKDNSPLHF. The DNA read from the CDR3 is TGTGCCAGCAGAGATGCAGGGGGTAAGGATAATTCACCC.

This clone was picked up many times. The read ends 3 residues before the CDR3 terminus; that terminus is restored from the germline J gene. The chain joins TRBV19 to TRBJ1-1, with D possibly matching TRBD1 (6 bases). Germline CDR1 reads LNHDA; CDR2 reads SQIVND (reference sequence). This CDR3 is 16 amino acids long. V lost 6 bases, J lost 0 bases, and 17 bases lay in between. CDR3 DNA, as far as it was read: TGTGCCAGTAGCGCGGGACACCTGACTGTGAACACTGAA. This gives the protein CASSAGHLTVNTE. The full CDR3 protein is CASSAGHLTVNTEAFF.

This clone was counted ten times or more. The read terminates 3 residues before the CDR3 end, so the remaining end is supplied by the germline J gene. The V and J genes are TRBV10-3 and TRBJ2-7, with 13 bases lining up with TRBD2. Losses at the gene ends were 6 bases for V and 2 bases for J; bases not matched to a gene: 10. From germline, CDR1 is ENHRY and CDR2 SYGVKD. The CDR3 runs 17 residues. Incomplete CDR3 DNA: TGTGCCATCAGACCCGGGACTAGCGGGAAAATAGCCTACGAG. Translating it yields CAIRPGTSGKIAYE. The full CDR3 is CAIRPGTSGKIAYEQYF.

In its sample, this clone was seen many times. The read terminates 3 residues before the CDR3 end, so the remaining end is supplied by the germline J gene. This chain connects TRBV20-1 to TRBJ1-6, with TRBD1 as a possible D gene (6 bases). CDR3 length: 14 residues. Trimming took off 3 bases at V and 7 bases at J, with 13 bases between the two ends. Germline loops: CDR1 DFQATT, CDR2 SNEGSKA (reference sequence). This CDR3 reads CSASNRATNSPLHF. The CDR3 DNA, read in part, is TGCAGTGCTAGTAACAGGGCGACCAATTCACCC.

In its sample, this clone was seen a few times. The sequenced fragment ends 3 residues before the CDR3 boundary, so the rest is inferred from the germline J gene. The J gene is TRBJ1-2, the V gene TRBV30; D is uncertain. Trimming removed 1 base at V and 6 bases at J, with 12 bases between. This CDR3 region has 13 residues. Germline assignment: CDR1 GTSNPN and CDR2 SVGIG (reference sequence). CDR3: CAWSELKGDGYTF. CDR3 DNA (partial): TGTGCCTGGAGTGAATTGAAGGGCGATGGC.

In its sample, this clone was seen many times. The read gets to within 3 residues of the CDR3 end, and the germline J gene fills in the rest. This chain links TRBV5-1 with TRBJ2-5; TRBD2 agrees at 10 bases. CDR3 length: 16 residues. V shed 3 bases, J shed 2 bases, and the junction held 7 bases outside the gene matches. Looked up from germline, CDR1 is SGHRS and CDR2 is YFSETQ. Partial CDR3 DNA: TGCGCCAGCAGCTGGGAGACTAGCGGGCTTCAAGAGACC. Translated, it gives CASSWETSGLQET. The CDR3 in its entirety is CASSWETSGLQETQYF.

This clone has ten or more counts. With the read ending 3 residues before the CDR3 end, the germline J gene is used to fill in that end. The chain uses TRBV6-2 or TRBV6-3 and TRBJ1-1, with D uncertain. This CDR3 has 13 residues. Germline CDR1 and CDR2: MNHEY and SVGEGT. Deletions cut 7 bases from V and 3 bases from J, with 12 bases between. The DNA read from the CDR3 is TGTGCCAGCAAACCTAACAGTTACACTGAA. It translates to CASKPNSYTE. The entire CDR3 protein reads CASKPNSYTEAFF.